Below are 19 T cell receptor beta chains sequenced from a single sample in a study of blood T cell repertoires in COVID-19. Sequencing used immunoSEQ multiplex PCR; TCRdb keeps in-frame clones, though not all of them. Of 50,000 to 65,000 clones listed, around 82% are singletons. Source material: peripheral blood. All receptors derive from a human donor in a cohort sampled during active COVID-19.

The V and J genes are TRBV4-1 and TRBJ2-7, with 8 bases that match TRBD2. Germline CDR1 MGHRA, CDR2 YSYEKL. Losses at the gene ends were 4 bases for V and 4 bases for J; bases not matched to a gene: 6. This CDR3 has 14 residues. CDR3 in DNA: TGCGCCAGCAGCCGAGAACTAGCGGAATACGAGCAGTACTTC. Protein sequence: CASSRELAEYEQYF.

The chain recombines TRBV11-2 with TRBJ2-7; TRBD2 matches 15 bases. V lost 5 bases and J lost 0; bases outside the gene matches: 8. This CDR3 comprises 18 residues. Germline V lookup: CDR1 SGHAT, CDR2 FQNNGV. CDR3 sequence reads: CASSRIGTSGRSSYEQYF. CDR3 coding DNA: TGTGCCAGCAGCCGAATCGGGACTAGCGGGAGGAGCTCCTACGAGCAGTACTTC.

The rearrangement links TRBV2 to TRBJ1-4, with D possibly being TRBD1 (5 bases). Germline assignment: CDR1 SNHLY and CDR2 FYNNEI. The CDR3 runs to 15 residues. V lost 6 bases and J 3 bases, leaving 14 bases between the germline ends. CDR3 DNA sequence: TGTGCCAGCAGACGGGTAGGGGAAGCTAATGAAAAACTGTTTTTT. It is translated as CASRRVGEANEKLFF.

The chain is built from TRBV12-5 and TRBJ1-5; D remains ambiguous. From germline, CDR1 is LGHNT and CDR2 FRNRAP. The CDR3 has 13 amino acids. V gave up 6 bases and J gave up 7 bases, with 13 bases separating them. Written as DNA, the CDR3 is TGTGCTAGTGGACGTTACGAGGGCCAGCCCCAGCATTTT. Its protein is CASGRYEGQPQHF.

The chain recombines TRBV5-1 with TRBJ1-1; 9 bases match TRBD1. From germline, CDR1 is SGHRS and CDR2 YFSETQ. V was pared by 3 bases and J by 3 bases, with 9 bases of the junction left unmatched. This CDR3 spans 16 amino acids. The CDR3 region has the DNA TGCGCCAGCAGCTACGCACAGGGGGCTAGGTACACTGAAGCTTTCTTT. It encodes CASSYAQGARYTEAFF.

The chain is built from TRBV6-6 and TRBJ1-2; TRBD1 aligns across 8 bases. The CDR3 consists of 13 residues. Germline V gene lookup returns CDR1 MNHNY and CDR2 SVGAGI (reference sequence). Unmatched junction bases numbered 3, after V lost 2 bases and J lost 7 bases. CDR3 DNA sequence: TGTGCCAGCAGTTACCCAGGGGGCGTTGGCTACACCTTC. Translation: CASSYPGGVGYTF.

This clone was recorded only once. The J gene is TRBJ1-3, the V gene TRBV6-6; no definite D call. The CDR3 runs 12 residues. Looked up from germline, CDR1 is MNHNY and CDR2 is SVGAGI (reference sequence). V lost 8 bases, J lost 0 bases, and 5 bases lay in between. Written as DNA, the CDR3 is TGTGCCAGCGTTCACTCTGGAAACACCATATATTTT. This codes for CASVHSGNTIYF.

The V and J genes are TRBV19 and TRBJ2-1; 10 positions match TRBD2. The CDR3 extends over 15 amino acids. The germline V gene encodes CDR1 LNHDA and CDR2 SQIVND (reference sequence). Trimming at V came to 7 bases and at J to 7 bases, leaving 10 bases not matched to a gene. The CDR3 loop reads CASKQGTSVGNEQFF. The CDR3 coding sequence is TGTGCCAGTAAACAGGGGACTAGCGTCGGAAATGAGCAGTTCTTC.

The V gene is TRBV28, the J gene TRBJ1-3; D may be TRBD1 (6 bases). CDR1 and CDR2 from the germline V gene are MDHEN and SYDVKM. The CDR3 covers 16 residues. The V and J ends lost 6 bases and 3 bases respectively, with 18 bases between them. The CDR3 loop reads CASSPSGGADGNTIYF. The CDR3 DNA is TGTGCCAGCAGCCCCTCGGGGGGGGCGGATGGAAACACCATATATTTT.

J is TRBJ2-1 and V is TRBV7-9; D gene uncertain. The CDR3 contains 15 residues. V lost 0 bases, J lost 0 bases, and 6 bases lay in between. CDR1 and CDR2 (germline): SEHNR, FQNEAQ (reference sequence). Here the CDR3 DNA reads TGTGCCAGCAGCTTAGCTGGTAGCTCCTACAATGAGCAGTTCTTC. The encoded protein is CASSLAGSSYNEQFF.

This rearrangement joins TRBV5-6 to TRBJ1-1; perhaps TRBD1 as D (6 bases). The CDR3 spans 12 residues. CDR1 is SGHDT and CDR2 is YYEEEE in the germline V gene. V lost 2 bases, J lost 10 bases, and 12 bases lay in between. The CDR3 loop reads CASSFVRGSAFF. In DNA form, the CDR3 reads TGTGCCAGCAGCTTCGTCAGGGGTTCAGCTTTCTTT.

The gene calls are TRBV18 and TRBJ2-5, with TRBD2 identical over 7 bases. The CDR3 consists of 14 residues. Trimming removed 2 bases from V and 2 bases from J; junction bases left unmatched: 2. CDR1 is KGHSH, CDR2 LQKENI, per germline. The CDR3 bases are TGTGCCAGCTCACCATCTAGCGGTCAAGAGACCCAGTACTTC. Translating gives CASSPSSGQETQYF.

The rearrangement links TRBV24-1 to TRBJ2-1; no clear D. Trimming stripped 1 base from V and 7 bases from J, with 7 bases between. The CDR3 is made up of 13 amino acids. CDR1 is KGHDR and CDR2 is SFDVKD in the germline V gene. The CDR3 nucleotides are TGTGCCACCAGTGATTTTAACGAGAATGAGCAGTTCTTC. It is translated as CATSDFNENEQFF.

The rearrangement joins TRBV3-1 (or the pseudogene TRBV3-2) to TRBJ1-2; D not resolved. Germline V CDR1 and CDR2: LGHDT, YNNKEL (reference sequence). The CDR3 loop spans 13 amino acids. Trimming shortened V by 0 bases and J by 8 bases, and 10 bases separated the two germline ends. CDR3 loop: CASSQEGTRGYTF. As DNA, the CDR3 is TGTGCCAGCAGCCAAGAGGGCACTAGGGGCTACACCTTC.

A word on this clone: Different DNA sequences within this sample yield the same CDR3. The chain uses TRBV7-3 and TRBJ2-3; D unresolved. The CDR3 sequence is 14 residues long. V dropped 1 base and J dropped 0 bases, with 5 bases sitting between them. Germline values: CDR1 SGHTA, CDR2 FQGTGA. CDR3 bases: TGTGCCAGCAGCTTAAATCCTAGCACAGATACGCAGTATTTT. It encodes CASSLNPSTDTQYF.

This clone was found a few times. The CDR3 loop is CASSHEQGNTEAFF. The CDR3 region has the DNA TGTGCCAGCAGCCACGAACAGGGAAACACTGAAGCTTTCTTT. The V call is TRBV4-2, the J call TRBJ1-1; TRBD1 is a possible D gene (6 bases). From germline, CDR1 is LGHNA and CDR2 YNFKEQ. This CDR3 has 14 amino acids. Trimming took off 3 bases at V and 2 bases at J, with 10 bases between the two ends.

The chain has TRBV7-2 and TRBJ2-7; 10 positions match TRBD2. CDR1 is SGHTA, CDR2 FQGNSA, per germline. V dropped 4 bases and J dropped 6; count of bases not matched to a gene: 6. The CDR3 runs 14 residues. CDR3 DNA: TGTGCCAGCAGCTGGCTAGCGGGGGCCGTCGAGCAGTACTTC. As protein: CASSWLAGAVEQYF.

This clone is a singleton in its sample. The chain uses TRBV9 and TRBJ2-7, with 9 bases lining up with TRBD1. V gave up 0 bases and J gave up 7 bases; unmatched junction bases: 5. The germline gives CDR1 SGDLS, CDR2 YYNGEE. This CDR3 spans 14 amino acids. CDR3 protein: CASSVGTGAGEQYF. The CDR3 DNA follows: TGTGCCAGCAGCGTAGGGACAGGGGCAGGGGAGCAGTACTTC.

J is TRBJ1-1 and V is TRBV11-2; D call uncertain. The CDR3 length is 13 residues. Germline CDR1 and CDR2: SGHAT and FQNNGV. Trimming cost V 7 bases and J 0 bases, with 9 bases left between them. The DNA of the CDR3 is TGTGCCAGCAAGAGCTCGGTGAACACTGAAGCTTTCTTT. It specifies CASKSSVNTEAFF. The variable domain in full, completed from reference TRBV11-2 and TRBJ1-1, reads EAGVAQSPRYKIIEKRQSVAFWCNPISGHATLYWYQQILGQGPKLLIQFQNNGVVDDSQLPKDRFSAERLKGVDSTLKIQPAKLEDSAVYLCASKSSVNTEAFFGQGTRLTVV.